What follows describes a single T cell receptor (beta chain). Its antigen is currently not known. No qualities accompany the bases; no much larger clone lies one base away. TCRbeta CDR3 regions were amplified from genomic DNA using the immunoSEQ Assay, a bias-controlled multiplex PCR. The study's processing was this. Within the assay, amplification of reference gene primers was used to estimate how many nucleated cells each sample contained. To quantify the absolute abundance of each unique TCRbeta CDR3 rearrangement, sequence reads were collapsed and filtered. For each sample, productive Simpson clonality was calculated by taking the square root of Simpson's diversity index across productive rearrangements. This is the immuneACCESS table as TCRdb keeps it, with only in-frame sequences that have V and J called. A part of the clones is gone; compared with another copy, unresolved V genes explain less than half, and the rest is unexplained. Clone size and V and J calls were adopted from that table, with D and trimming inferred from the DNA. The sample contains about 32,000 clones, 91% of them found a single time. The ten most abundant clones make up roughly 3.5% of the sample.

This specimen comes from a study of blood T cell repertoires in COVID-19 (dated by TCRdb to 2018 to 2021). As for the study more broadly: Samples covering the acute and convalescent phases of COVID-19 were provided by collaborators in the United States, Italy and Spain. The sample metadata nearly always contained a de-identified subject ID, COVID-19 status, age in years and sex. The material from the prospective study consisted of cDNA or gDNA derived from T cells, B-cell-depleted T cells, or PBMCs. The repertoires were released in a freely available public database meant as a resource for research on the immune response to SARS-CoV-2. The dataset comprised deeply sampled blood TCRbeta repertoires from subjects exposed to, actively infected with, or recovered from COVID-19. Where available, HLA class I and class II types were obtained from metadata supplied by the sample provider rather than from assay-based typing. Samples were obtained from the ongoing ImmuneRACE study (first 160 participants) and from about 1,300 subjects provided by 6 global collaborators. Overall study outcomes, separate from this receptor: How much clinical and demographic metadata was included differed by source and by participant, and the metadata was provided uncurated.

Whole blood was collected in K2EDTA tubes by collaborating institutions according to the institutions' own protocols. For TCRbeta analysis, collaborator samples were shipped as frozen whole blood, as isolated PBMCs, or as DNA extracted from either sample type. The cysteine opens and the phenylalanine closes a CDR3 of 15 amino acids. The retained sequence is limited to the CDR3, 45 bases, with the frame set at the first base. The germline V gene yields SGHTA for CDR1 and FQGNSA for CDR2. At the junction V is shortened by 1 base and J by 2 bases, with 6 bases in between. This receptor was taken from a man in his 60s with acute or convalescent COVID-19. The material sequenced was peripheral blood. The sequence links TRBV7-2 to TRBJ2-6; the D gene is perhaps TRBD2, from 5 matching bases. The nucleotide sequence is given as TGTGCCAGCAGCTTAGAGGGAGCTGGGGCCAACGTCCTGACTTTC. Protein translation: CASSLEGAGANVLTF. When the CDR3 is completed using the reference TRBV7-2 and TRBJ2-6 genes on either side, the full variable domain is GAGVSQSPSNKVTEKGKDVELRCDPISGHTALYWYRQSLGQGLEFLIYFQGNSAPDKSGLPSDRFSAERTGGSVSTLTIQRTQQEDSAVYLCASSLEGAGANVLTFGAGSRLTVL.